The clone carrying this T cell receptor beta chain was picked up many times. What it binds is not known. The time point: newly diagnosed GD, antithyroid drugs for less than 3 months. From PBMCs, RNA was extracted and then used to make the TCR library. Criteria from the American Thyroid Association guidelines were applied to diagnose Graves' disease. Trimming removed 2 bases from V and 6 bases from J, with 13 bases in between. Germline V lookup: CDR1 SGHAT, CDR2 FQDESV (reference sequence). The CDR3 extends over 14 amino acids. Investigators prepared the TCR beta libraries by applying iRepertoire HTBI primers and Arm-PCR of CDR3 regions. TCRdb used MiXCR to reprocess the multiplex PCR reads, holding one entry per CDR3 protein. The table records roughly 380,000 distinct CDR3 sequences, around a sixth of them present only once. This sample stems from a study of regulatory T cells in long-lasting Graves disease. Findings of the study overall: Small numbers of samples may have cut accuracy.

The receptor's source is a female donor with Graves disease. The chain joins TRBV11-1 to TRBJ1-2; tentative D call: TRBD1 (5 bases). The material was peripheral blood mononuclear cells (PBMCs), obtained at new diagnosis, from a patient treated with antithyroid drugs. This CDR3 is CASSLSRGRHGYTF. DNA of the CDR3: TGTGCCAGCAGCTTAAGTAGGGGACGGCATGGCTACACCTTC.